What follows are 9 T cell receptor beta chains derived from one specimen sequenced in a study of blood T cell repertoires in COVID-19. The repertoire was sequenced with immunoSEQ multiplex PCR; TCRdb's copy has only in-frame clones and lacks some. The sample holds 120,000 or so clones, approximately 82% seen once. Sequencing input: peripheral blood. Receptors originate from a woman in her fifties or sixties with acute or convalescent COVID-19.

The V call is TRBV7-9, the J call TRBJ2-1; 7 bases align to TRBD1. There are 12 residues in the CDR3. In germline, CDR1 is SEHNR, CDR2 FQNEAQ (reference sequence). J gave up 13 bases and V 1 base, and 4 bases lay outside the gene matches. The CDR3, as DNA: TGTGCCAGCAGCTTAGGGGGACAGTTACAGTTCTTC. Residues: CASSLGGQLQFF.

The chain combines TRBV6-4 with TRBJ1-5; TRBD1 might be the D (5 bases). The germline gives CDR1 MRHNA, CDR2 SNTAGT. Trimming took 6 bases from V and 0 from J, leaving 12 bases between them. The CDR3 loop spans 15 amino acids. The DNA for the CDR3 is TGTGCCAGCAGGGAGACAGAAAATAGCAATCAGCCCCAGCATTTT. Translation: CASRETENSNQPQHF.

Many counts were recorded for this clone. The same CDR3 also results from other DNA sequences found in this sample. The chain employs TRBV2 and TRBJ1-2, with D tentatively TRBD1 (5 bases). The CDR3 totals 13 residues. Deletions cut 6 bases from V and 4 bases from J, with 12 bases between. Germline CDR1 and CDR2: SNHLY and FYNNEI. CDR3: CASRAGEVYGYTF. CDR3 coding DNA: TGTGCCAGCAGGGCGGGGGAGGTCTATGGCTACACCTTC.

V and J are TRBV28 and TRBJ1-6; D unresolved. The CDR3 sequence is 12 residues long. Per the germline V gene, CDR1 is MDHEN and CDR2 is SYDVKM. With 5 bases removed from V and 7 bases from J, the gap between germline ends came to 6 bases. The CDR3 DNA reads as TGTGCCAGCAGTCTCCGGAATTCACCCCTCCACTTT. Translated, it gives CASSLRNSPLHF.

The chain links TRBV4-2 to TRBJ1-6, with 9 bases aligning to TRBD1. Germline-derived CDR1 and CDR2 are LGHNA and YNFKEQ. The length of the CDR3 is 17 residues. After removal of 4 bases from V and 7 bases from J, the junction contained 11 bases not matched to a gene. For the CDR3, the DNA is TGTGCCAGCAGCCGAGACATAGGGACAGGGTCGAATTCACCCCTCCACTTT. Translating it yields CASSRDIGTGSNSPLHF.

The chain uses TRBV4-2 and TRBJ2-1, with 12 bases aligning to TRBD2. The CDR3 has 15 amino acids. The germline V gene encodes CDR1 LGHNA and CDR2 YNFKEQ. Trimming cost V 4 bases and J 6 bases; bases outside gene matches: 4. DNA of the CDR3: TGTGCCAGCAGCCGACTAGCGGGAGATATCAATGAGCAGTTCTTC. It is translated as CASSRLAGDINEQFF.

Comment on this clone: The junction and the germline gene differ at one end; a read error may be behind it. The J gene is TRBJ2-2, the V gene TRBV5-1; TRBD2 agrees at 16 bases. Germline CDR1 is SGHRS and CDR2 is YFSETQ. This CDR3 has 19 amino acids. CDR3 nucleotide sequence: TGCGCCAGCAGCTTCTATGGGACTAGCGGGAGGGCGAACGCCGGGGAGCTGTTTTTT. It yields the protein CASSFYGTSGRANAGELFF.

This clone was detected only a few times. The chain has TRBV11-2 and TRBJ1-2; 7 bases fit TRBD1. Unmatched junction bases numbered 9, after V lost 6 bases and J lost 8 bases. Germline CDR1 and CDR2: SGHAT and FQNNGV. The CDR3 is 13 residues long. CDR3 DNA: TGTGCCAGCAGACCCCAAGGGGGCGAAGGCTACACCTTC. Translated: CASRPQGGEGYTF.

This rearrangement joins TRBV4-2 to TRBJ1-3; perhaps TRBD1 as D (5 bases). Germline lookup yields CDR1 LGHNA and CDR2 YNFKEQ. Trimming took 4 bases from V and 3 from J, leaving 19 bases between them. There are 17 residues in the CDR3. The CDR3 protein is CASSLIQESLSGNTIYF. The CDR3 region has the DNA TGTGCCAGCAGCCTCATACAGGAATCCCTCAGTGGAAACACCATATATTTT.